Presented here are 6 T cell receptor beta chains from one specimen sequenced in a study of shared clonotypes between healthy human individuals. TCRdb keeps only in-frame clones here, not all; method: immunoSEQ multiplex PCR. The profile shows millions of clones, around nine tenths of them singletons. The sample was naive CD4+ T cells sorted from blood. Described subset: CD45RA+ positively selected. These receptors all come from a man aged 18 to 30 in good health.

This clone came up once. The chain has TRBV7-9 and TRBJ2-1; 9 bases are a match to TRBD1. This CDR3 spans 15 amino acids. CDR1 and CDR2 (germline): SEHNR, FQNEAQ (reference sequence). J gave up 3 bases and V 3 bases, and 3 bases lay outside the gene matches. The CDR3 spells CASSFRDRDYNEQFF. The CDR3 bases are TGTGCCAGCAGCTTCCGGGACAGGGACTACAATGAGCAGTTCTTC.

About this clone: Additional DNA sequences in this sample encode the identical CDR3. J is TRBJ2-2 and V is TRBV29-1; D may be TRBD2 (5 bases). This CDR3 spans 13 amino acids. The germline gives CDR1 SQVTM, CDR2 ANQGSEA. V shed 3 bases and J shed 1 base, with 6 bases lying between them. The CDR3 loop is CSVDRGNTGELFF. For the CDR3, the DNA is TGCAGCGTTGATCGGGGGAACACCGGGGAGCTGTTTTTT.

CDR3 nucleotides: TGTGCCAGTCTTGACAGGGGAGTTAGCTACACCTTC. It yields the protein CASLDRGVSYTF. The chain is built from TRBV19 and TRBJ1-2; 8 positions agree with TRBD1. This CDR3 region has 12 residues. J gave up 9 bases and V 8 bases, and 8 bases lay outside the gene matches. The V gene's germline CDR1 is LNHDA and CDR2 SQIVND (reference sequence).

This chain connects TRBV30 to TRBJ2-6; D call uncertain. The CDR3 is 15 amino acids. V lost 3 bases, J lost 0 bases, and 9 bases lay in between. Germline CDR1 and CDR2: GTSNPN and SVGIG (reference sequence). CDR3 region: CAWRVPPSGANVLTF. CDR3 coding DNA: TGTGCCTGGAGGGTACCGCCCTCTGGGGCCAACGTCCTGACTTTC.

The chain recombines TRBV11-3 with TRBJ2-2; D might be TRBD2 (6 bases). Trimming left V 0 bases short and J 5 bases short, with 13 bases between. Germline V gene data show CDR1 as SGHNT and CDR2 as YENEEA. The length of the CDR3 is 16 residues. The CDR3: CASSLDLPGRTGELFF. The CDR3, as DNA: TGTGCCAGCAGCTTAGATCTGCCAGGGAGGACCGGGGAGCTGTTTTTT. Complete variable domain (other parts from reference TRBV11-3 and TRBJ2-2): EAGVVQSPRYKIIEKKQPVAFWCNPISGHNTLYWYLQNLGQGPELLIRYENEEAVDDSQLPKDRFSAERLKGVDSTLKIQPAELGDSAVYLCASSLDLPGRTGELFFGEGSRLTVL.

The chain couples TRBV6-5 to TRBJ1-2, with D tentatively TRBD1 (5 bases). Germline V lookup: CDR1 MNHEY, CDR2 SVGAGI. The CDR3 spans 15 residues. V was cut by 2 bases and J by 8 bases, with 18 bases left in between. This CDR3 reads CASSYDERRVGGYTF. In DNA form, the CDR3 reads TGTGCCAGCAGTTACGATGAGCGCAGGGTCGGGGGCTACACCTTC.